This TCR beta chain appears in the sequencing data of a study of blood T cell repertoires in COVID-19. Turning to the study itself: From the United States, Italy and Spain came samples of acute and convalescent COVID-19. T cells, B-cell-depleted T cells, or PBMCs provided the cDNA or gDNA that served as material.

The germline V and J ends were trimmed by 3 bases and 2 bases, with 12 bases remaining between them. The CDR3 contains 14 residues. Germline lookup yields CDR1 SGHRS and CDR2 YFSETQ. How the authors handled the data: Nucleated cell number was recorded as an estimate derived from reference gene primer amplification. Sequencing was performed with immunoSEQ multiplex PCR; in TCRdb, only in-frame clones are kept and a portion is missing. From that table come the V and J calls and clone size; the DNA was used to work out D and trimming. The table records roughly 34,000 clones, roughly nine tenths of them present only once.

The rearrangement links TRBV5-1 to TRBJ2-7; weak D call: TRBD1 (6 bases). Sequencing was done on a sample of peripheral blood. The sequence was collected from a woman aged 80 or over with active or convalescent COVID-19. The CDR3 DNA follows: TGCGCCAGCAGCTCCTTACAGGGACCCTACGAGCAGTACTTC. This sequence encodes CASSSLQGPYEQYF.